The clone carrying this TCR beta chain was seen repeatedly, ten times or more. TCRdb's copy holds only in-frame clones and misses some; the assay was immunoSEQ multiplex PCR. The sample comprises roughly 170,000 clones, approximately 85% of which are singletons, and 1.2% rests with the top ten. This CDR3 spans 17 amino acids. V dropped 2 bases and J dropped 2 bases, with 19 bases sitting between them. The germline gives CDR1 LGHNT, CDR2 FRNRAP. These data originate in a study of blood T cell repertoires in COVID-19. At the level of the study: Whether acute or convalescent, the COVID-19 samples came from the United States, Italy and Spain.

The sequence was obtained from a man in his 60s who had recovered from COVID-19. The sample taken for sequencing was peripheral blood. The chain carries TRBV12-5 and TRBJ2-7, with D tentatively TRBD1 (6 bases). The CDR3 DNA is TGTGCTAGTGGTTTGCGACAGGCCGGGACGGATACCTACGAGCAGTACTTC. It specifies CASGLRQAGTDTYEQYF. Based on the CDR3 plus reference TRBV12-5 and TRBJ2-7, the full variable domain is DARVTQTPRHKVTEMGQEVTMRCQPILGHNTVFWYRQTMMQGLELLAYFRNRAPLDDSGMPKDRFSAEMPDATLATLKIQPSEPRDSAVYFCASGLRQAGTDTYEQYFGPGTRLTVT.